Each of the 31 T cell receptor beta chains below was sequenced from the same sample in a study of beta chain features in type 1 diabetes. Study results and caveats: TCRB CDR3 length was moderately but significantly reduced in all four CD4+ subsets of Type 1 diabetes patients.

The entirety of the isolated RNA underwent reverse transcription, so expressed TCRB transcripts were sequenced. Generated by immunoSEQ multiplex PCR, the TCRdb table keeps only in-frame clones and is missing some. The sample holds around 600,000 clones; over 10% are singletons and the top ten take approximately 0.11%. No antigens are known for them. Sequenced sample: naive CD4+ T cells from blood. These receptors all come from a man aged 25 to 45 with type 1 diabetes.

This clone was found a few times. As DNA, the CDR3 is TGTGCCAGCACCCCTTATCTTTCGGCCGGCTATGGCTACACCTTC. Protein sequence: CASTPYLSAGYGYTF. The chain is built from TRBV28 and TRBJ1-2; D uncertain. The V and J ends lost 7 bases and 4 bases respectively, with 19 bases between them. The CDR3 runs to 15 residues. The V gene's germline CDR1 is MDHEN and CDR2 SYDVKM.

In its sample, this clone was seen a few times. V is TRBV29-1 and J is TRBJ1-2; D perhaps matches TRBD1 (6 bases). The CDR3 length is 14 residues. Trimming stripped 4 bases from V and 0 bases from J, with 12 bases between. Germline V CDR1 and CDR2: SQVTM, ANQGSEA. CDR3: CSVGTEIANYGYTF. As DNA, the CDR3 is TGCAGCGTTGGGACAGAGATTGCTAACTATGGCTACACCTTC.

This sequence joins TRBV4-3 and TRBJ1-2; D perhaps matches TRBD1 (6 bases). V gave up 6 bases and J gave up 1 base, with 18 bases separating them. CDR1 is LGHNA, CDR2 YSLEER, per germline. The CDR3 length is 16 residues. CDR3 region: CASRDGGGRNNYGYTF. The CDR3, as DNA: TGCGCCAGCAGGGATGGGGGGGGCCGGAATAACTATGGCTACACCTTC.

The sample holds one count of this clone. The chain has TRBV6-6 and TRBJ1-5; a possible D gene is TRBD1 (6 bases). The CDR3 extends over 16 amino acids. CDR1 MNHNY and CDR2 SVGAGI come from the germline V gene (reference sequence). Trimming took 9 bases from V and 2 from J, leaving 20 bases between them. The chain's CDR3 is CASVRATRQGNQPQHF. The CDR3 DNA reads TGTGCCAGTGTGAGGGCTACTCGACAGGGCAATCAGCCCCAGCATTTT.

V and J are TRBV7-9 and TRBJ1-2; D may be TRBD1 (5 bases). Looked up from germline, CDR1 is SEHNR and CDR2 is FQNEAQ (reference sequence). V lost 5 bases to trimming and J lost 1 base, with 14 bases between them. This CDR3 is built from 15 residues. The CDR3 DNA sequence: TGTGCCAGCAGCATCTGGACATCTGGTAACTATGGCTACACCTTC. This codes for CASSIWTSGNYGYTF.

The V call is TRBV6-5, the J call TRBJ1-2; weak D call: TRBD1 (5 bases). CDR1 is MNHEY and CDR2 is SVGAGI in the germline V gene. CDR3 length equals 10 residues. Trimming stripped 5 bases from V and 12 bases from J, with 10 bases between. DNA for the CDR3: TGTGCCAGCAGTGAAGGACATCACACCTTC. Translating it yields CASSEGHHTF.

This clone was detected a few times. The chain carries TRBV28 and TRBJ2-1; D gene unclear. V lost 1 base and J 9 bases, leaving 7 bases between the germline ends. The V gene's germline CDR1 is MDHEN and CDR2 SYDVKM. The CDR3 loop spans 12 amino acids. The DNA of the CDR3 is TGTGCCAGCAGTTTATATTGGGGTGAGCAGTTCTTC. Its translation is CASSLYWGEQFF.

J is TRBJ2-3 and V is TRBV5-6, with TRBD1 matching 9 bases. Germline trimming cut 3 bases from V and 2 bases from J; bases unmatched to any gene: 7. CDR3 length: 16 amino acids. The germline V gene has CDR1 SGHDT and CDR2 YYEEEE. CDR3 DNA sequence: TGTGCCAGCAGCTCGGACAGGGGATGGGACACAGATACGCAGTATTTT. It codes for CASSSDRGWDTDTQYF.

The chain has TRBV18 and TRBJ2-3, with 8 bases that match TRBD1. V dropped 6 bases and J dropped 6; count of bases not matched to a gene: 5. CDR3 size: 13 residues. Germline values: CDR1 KGHSH, CDR2 LQKENI. CDR3 nucleotide sequence: TGTGCCAGCTCGACAGGGGCGCGGGATACGCAGTATTTT. Protein sequence: CASSTGARDTQYF.

The rearrangement joins TRBV5-1 to TRBJ2-7; D is possibly TRBD2 (6 bases). The CDR3 totals 15 residues. V shed 0 bases and J shed 2 bases, with 12 bases lying between them. Germline-derived CDR1 and CDR2 are SGHRS and YFSETQ. This CDR3 is CASSLALAHAYEQYF. The CDR3 nucleotides are TGCGCCAGCAGCTTGGCGCTAGCGCATGCCTACGAGCAGTACTTC. Filled out from reference TRBV5-1 and TRBJ2-7, the complete variable domain reads KAGVTQTPRYLIKTRGQQVTLSCSPISGHRSVSWYQQTPGQGLQFLFEYFSETQRNKGNFPGRFSGRQFSNSRSEMNVSTLELGDSALYLCASSLALAHAYEQYFGPGTRLTVT.

This clone was seen a few times. This sequence joins TRBV7-7 and TRBJ2-2; D call uncertain. In germline, CDR1 is SSHAT, CDR2 FNYEAQ (reference sequence). V was pared by 5 bases and J by 0 bases, with 13 bases between. This CDR3 is built from 16 residues. CDR3 sequence reads: CASSPRAASNTGELFF. In DNA, the CDR3 is TGTGCCAGCAGCCCCCGGGCAGCCTCGAACACCGGGGAGCTGTTTTTT.

This clone came up a few times. The sample holds other DNA sequences that translate to the same CDR3. The chain combines TRBV7-3 with TRBJ2-5, with 7 bases lining up with TRBD2. CDR3 size: 14 residues. The junction had 5 bases not matched to a gene; V was cut back by 5 bases and J by 2 bases. CDR1 is SGHTA, CDR2 FQGTGA, per germline. The CDR3 DNA follows: TGTGCCAGCAGCCCTATGGGGGGGCAAGAGACCCAGTACTTC. Translation: CASSPMGGQETQYF. Filled out from reference TRBV7-3 and TRBJ2-5, the complete variable domain reads GAGVSQTPSNKVTEKGKYVELRCDPISGHTALYWYRQSLGQGPEFLIYFQGTGAADDSGLPNDRFFAVRPEGSVSTLKIQRTERGDSAVYLCASSPMGGQETQYFGPGTRLLVL.

This clone came up a few times. The chain is built from TRBV6-4 and TRBJ1-1, with a possible D match to TRBD1 (6 bases). Germline V CDR1 and CDR2: MRHNA, SNTAGT. Trimming stripped 6 bases from V and 0 bases from J, with 11 bases between. The CDR3 extends over 14 amino acids. As DNA, the CDR3 is TGTGCCAGCAGAAGACAGGTTATGAACACTGAAGCTTTCTTT. This codes for CASRRQVMNTEAFF.

This chain connects TRBV29-1 to TRBJ1-1; D gene uncertain. The germline V and J ends were trimmed by 0 bases and 2 bases, with 10 bases remaining between them. Germline V gene lookup returns CDR1 SQVTM and CDR2 ANQGSEA. This CDR3 comprises 14 residues. CDR3 DNA sequence: TGCAGCGTTGAAGAGAACCGCGGTAACACTGAAGCTTTCTTT. This sequence encodes CSVEENRGNTEAFF.

This clone showed up just a few times. Distinct nucleotide sequences in the sample also encode this CDR3. V usage is TRBV7-9 and J usage is TRBJ2-5, with a tentative D call TRBD1 (6 bases). Deletions cut 3 bases from V and 4 bases from J, with 9 bases between. Per germline, CDR1 SEHNR and CDR2 FQNEAQ (reference sequence). The CDR3 has 13 residues. This CDR3 is CASSLGRGETQYF. CDR3 bases: TGTGCCAGCAGCTTGGGCAGGGGAGAGACCCAGTACTTC. Using reference TRBV7-9 and TRBJ2-5 for the parts outside the CDR3, the full variable domain is DTGVSQNPRHKITKRGQNVTFRCDPISEHNRLYWYRQTLGQGPEFLTYFQNEAQLEKSRLLSDRFSAERPKGSFSTLEIQRTEQGDSAMYLCASSLGRGETQYFGPGTRLLVL.

The chain combines TRBV2 with TRBJ2-7; a weak D match, TRBD1 (5 bases). The germline V gene has CDR1 SNHLY and CDR2 FYNNEI. The CDR3 contains 11 residues. Trimming took 8 bases from V and 4 from J, leaving 9 bases between them. The CDR3 region is CASDRIYEQYF. The CDR3 DNA sequence: TGTGCCAGCGACAGAATTTACGAGCAGTACTTC.

The chain combines TRBV29-1 with TRBJ2-2, with 7 positions matching TRBD2. Germline V lookup: CDR1 SQVTM, CDR2 ANQGSEA. V was pared by 6 bases and J by 2 bases, with 6 bases of the junction left unmatched. This CDR3 has 14 residues. CDR3 in amino acids: CSVRPGGNTGELFF. The CDR3 DNA reads as TGCAGCGTGAGGCCGGGGGGTAACACCGGGGAGCTGTTTTTT.

The J gene is TRBJ1-1, the V gene TRBV2; D is perhaps TRBD1 (5 bases). The CDR3 totals 15 residues. Germline V CDR1 and CDR2: SNHLY, FYNNEI. V lost 5 bases and J lost 0, with 13 bases in between. In nucleotides, the CDR3 is TGTGCCAGCAGTCCAGGGTTCGACATGAACACTGAAGCTTTCTTT. It is translated as CASSPGFDMNTEAFF.

The chain links TRBV7-2 to TRBJ1-1; maybe TRBD1 (5 bases). The V and J ends lost 2 bases and 7 bases respectively, with 20 bases between them. The germline CDR1 and CDR2 sequences are SGHTA and FQGNSA. The CDR3 extends over 16 amino acids. The CDR3 region has the DNA TGTGCCAGCAGCTTATCGCTGGGAGGCGGCAGGGTTGAAGCTTTCTTT. Amino acid sequence: CASSLSLGGGRVEAFF.

The genes are TRBV20-1 and TRBJ2-7; perhaps D is TRBD1 or TRBD2 (5 bases each). Germline-derived CDR1 and CDR2 are DFQATT and SNEGSKA (reference sequence). The CDR3 has 11 residues. Trimming took 6 bases from V and 2 from J, leaving 8 bases between them. CDR3 protein: CSAKGPYEQYF. CDR3 nucleotide sequence: TGCAGTGCCAAGGGACCCTACGAGCAGTACTTC.

There are a few counts of this clone. This chain uses TRBV30 with TRBJ2-4, with 8 bases aligning to TRBD1. Germline loops: CDR1 GTSNPN, CDR2 SVGIG (reference sequence). V gave up 4 bases and J gave up 1 base; unmatched junction bases: 6. There are 15 residues in the CDR3. The CDR3 DNA reads as TGTGCCTGGACCGGACAGGGAGATGCCAAAAACATTCAGTACTTC. Amino acids: CAWTGQGDAKNIQYF.

The CDR3 DNA is TGTGCCAGCGCGCGAACAGGGACACTTCAAGAGACCCAGTACTTC. It yields the protein CASARTGTLQETQYF. This chain uses TRBV6-5 with TRBJ2-5; D is perhaps TRBD1 (6 bases). V lost 8 bases and J lost 2, with 18 bases in between. The CDR3 consists of 15 residues. Germline V CDR1 and CDR2: MNHEY, SVGAGI.

This clone has only a few counts. This sequence joins TRBV29-1 and TRBJ2-7; the D call may be TRBD1 or TRBD2 (5 bases each). Germline V lookup: CDR1 SQVTM, CDR2 ANQGSEA. The length of the CDR3 is 12 residues. The V end was cut by 7 bases, the J end by 2 bases, with 12 bases between. Here the CDR3 reads CSAGTGAYEQYF. The CDR3 bases are TGCAGCGCGGGGACGGGCGCCTACGAGCAGTACTTC.

The rearrangement uses TRBV7-3 and TRBJ1-1; 11 nucleotides match TRBD1. This CDR3 comprises 15 residues. Unmatched junction bases numbered 11, after V lost 4 bases and J lost 10 bases. Germline assignment: CDR1 SGHTA and CDR2 FQGTGA. In nucleotides, the CDR3 is TGTGCCAGCAGCTCGGTTGGGACAGGGGGACGAGGAGCTTTCTTT. This sequence encodes CASSSVGTGGRGAFF. Supplemented by reference TRBV7-3 and TRBJ1-1, the full variable domain reads GAGVSQTPSNKVTEKGKYVELRCDPISGHTALYWYRQSLGQGPEFLIYFQGTGAADDSGLPNDRFFAVRPEGSVSTLKIQRTERGDSAVYLCASSSVGTGGRGAFFGQGTRLTVV.

The table lists this clone with a few counts. This chain connects TRBV28 to TRBJ1-5; D remains unclear. CDR3 length equals 13 residues. Germline V gene data show CDR1 as MDHEN and CDR2 as SYDVKM. V dropped 6 bases and J dropped 6 bases, with 12 bases sitting between them. CDR3 residues: CASSSGGTQPQHF. CDR3 in DNA: TGTGCCAGCAGCTCCGGAGGAACTCAGCCCCAGCATTTT. Using reference TRBV28 and TRBJ1-5 for the parts outside the CDR3, the full variable domain is DVKVTQSSRYLVKRTGEKVFLECVQDMDHENMFWYRQDPGLGLRLIYFSYDVKMKEKGDIPEGYSVSREKKERFSLILESASTNQTSMYLCASSSGGTQPQHFGDGTRLSIL.

This clone has more than one count but fewer than ten. V gene TRBV5-4 combines with J gene TRBJ2-7, with D possibly matching TRBD2 (6 bases). V was clipped by 4 bases and J by 3 bases, with 11 bases between them. CDR3 length: 13 residues. In germline, CDR1 is SGHNT, CDR2 YYREEE (reference sequence). Written as DNA, the CDR3 is TGTGCCAGCAGCCCCGGCGGGGACTACGAGCAGTACTTC. It yields the protein CASSPGGDYEQYF.

The chain is built from TRBV2 and TRBJ2-5, with 8 bases fitting TRBD1. The CDR3 extends over 15 amino acids. V was pared by 3 bases and J by 2 bases, with 5 bases of the junction left unmatched. Germline CDR1 is SNHLY and CDR2 is FYNNEI. The CDR3 region is CASSEQGAMQETQYF. As DNA, the CDR3 is TGTGCCAGCAGTGAGCAGGGGGCCATGCAAGAGACCCAGTACTTC.

This clone was seen more than once but under ten times. The CDR3, as DNA: TGTGCCAGCAGCCACTTGAATGTCTCCTACGAGCAGTACTTC. Amino acid sequence: CASSHLNVSYEQYF. The chain has TRBV7-9 and TRBJ2-7; no clear D gene. CDR1 and CDR2 (germline): SEHNR, FQNEAQ (reference sequence). Trimming shortened V by 5 bases and J by 0 bases, and 11 bases separated the two germline ends. There are 14 residues in the CDR3.

The chain employs TRBV14 and TRBJ1-2; D not resolved. Germline V gene lookup returns CDR1 SGHDN and CDR2 FVKESK. Trimming took 1 base from V and 3 from J, leaving 9 bases between them. The CDR3 runs 14 residues. CDR3 residues: CASSQGFSDYGYTF. CDR3 sequence (DNA): TGTGCCAGCAGCCAAGGGTTTTCGGACTATGGCTACACCTTC. The full variable domain, rest sourced from reference TRBV14 and TRBJ1-2, is EAGVTQFPSHSVIEKGQTVTLRCDPISGHDNLYWYRRVMGKEIKFLLHFVKESKQDESGMPNNRFLAERTGGTYSTLKVQPAELEDSGVYFCASSQGFSDYGYTFGSGTRLTVV.

The chain carries TRBV29-1 and TRBJ1-4, with 8 nucleotides matching TRBD1. Germline-derived CDR1 and CDR2 are SQVTM and ANQGSEA. After removal of 6 bases from V and 5 bases from J, the junction contained 8 bases not matched to a gene. This CDR3 spans 14 amino acids. CDR3 DNA sequence: TGCAGCGTCGGGGGGACAGGACTCAATGAAAAACTGTTTTTT. Protein sequence: CSVGGTGLNEKLFF.

This clone was observed a few times. The chain links TRBV5-1 to TRBJ2-7; unclear D gene. V shed 0 bases and J shed 9 bases, with 7 bases lying between them. CDR3 length equals 11 residues. Germline V gene sequence: CDR1 SGHRS, CDR2 YFSETQ. DNA for the CDR3: TGCGCCAGCAGCTTGGACAGCAGGCAGTACTTC. It specifies CASSLDSRQYF.